This paragraph covers one T cell receptor beta chain sequence. The antigen is not known. This record belongs to a study of cytomegalovirus exposure and HLA in healthy donors. The study, taken as a whole, reports: Most observed TCR sequences were rare, whereas some public TCRs were detected in many donors. A later analysis revealed that TCR association rates differed between HLA loci, peaking at DRB1 and bottoming out at HLA-C. For TCR beta chains, V- and J-gene trimming was later linked to a missense DCLRE1C variant.

This CDR3 has 14 amino acids. After removal of 2 bases from V and 0 bases from J, the junction contained 1 base not matched to a gene. CDR1 and CDR2 (germline): GTSNPN, SVGIG (reference sequence). Participants comprised healthy donors of bone marrow. Vbeta (60) and Jbeta (13) primers were used in the PCR. Some clones are missing from TCRdb's copy, which holds only in-frame ones; the method was immunoSEQ multiplex PCR. This table holds about 140,000 clones, roughly 80% found once. This clonotype was obtained from a female donor in good health and CMV-seronegative. What was sequenced was PBMCs. The chain has TRBV30 and TRBJ2-1; TRBD1 agrees at 7 bases. In DNA, the CDR3 is TGTGCCTGGAGTAACAGGGGCTCCTACAATGAGCAGTTCTTC. Its protein product is CAWSNRGSYNEQFF.